One and the same sample provided the 27 T cell receptor beta chains below, sequenced in a study of CD8 T cells in ankylosing spondylitis. Regarding the study as a whole: Blood of patients with ankylosing spondylitis appeared to be characterized by a TCR beta motif of 8 or 9 highly homologous variants.

TCRdb independently ran MiXCR on the 5' RACE reads; one entry per CDR3 protein. The sample holds some 330,000 distinct CDR3 sequences, 7.5% to 9% seen once. Their cognate antigens are unknown. Sample: blood, either unsorted or a sorted T cell fraction (not recorded which). The receptors here all came from a male donor with ankylosing spondylitis.

CDR3 in DNA: TGTGCCATTTCCGGACGGGATAATCAGCCCCAGCATTTT. Its protein is CAISGRDNQPQHF. The J gene is TRBJ1-5, the V gene TRBV19; D is unresolved. Germline V gene lookup returns CDR1 LNHDA and CDR2 SQIVND (reference sequence). Trimming took 10 bases from V and 4 from J, leaving 14 bases between them. There are 13 residues in the CDR3.

V and J are TRBV13 and TRBJ2-7; 7 bases agree with TRBD1. The germline gives CDR1 PRHDT, CDR2 FYEKMQ (reference sequence). The CDR3 has 13 amino acids. Trimming at V came to 4 bases and at J to 6 bases, leaving 6 bases not matched to a gene. The CDR3: CASSSPGQTEQYF. The DNA of the CDR3 is TGTGCCAGCAGCTCCCCGGGACAGACCGAGCAGTACTTC.

This sequence joins TRBV5-1 and TRBJ1-1; possibly TRBD1 for D (5 bases). CDR1 and CDR2 from the germline V gene are SGHRS and YFSETQ. CDR3 length: 15 amino acids. The V gene lost 4 bases and the J gene lost 4 bases, with 17 bases spanning the gap. The CDR3 DNA is TGCGCCAGCAGCCCTACAACGGGGCTGGGCACTGAAGCTTTCTTT. It specifies CASSPTTGLGTEAFF.

J is TRBJ2-5 and V is TRBV6-2 or TRBV6-3; 9 positions agree with TRBD2. Germline-derived CDR1 and CDR2 are MNHEY and SVGEGT. V was clipped by 2 bases and J by 4 bases; unmatched bases: 2. The CDR3 consists of 14 residues. The CDR3 region has the DNA TGTGCCAGCAGTTACGCTAGCGGGACAGAGACCCAGTACTTC. The encoded protein is CASSYASGTETQYF.

This clonotype has ten or more counts. The gene calls are TRBV29-1 and TRBJ2-2, with 10 bases fitting TRBD2. The CDR3 extends over 13 amino acids. Germline loops: CDR1 SQVTM, CDR2 ANQGSEA. V lost 6 bases to trimming and J lost 6 bases; unmatched junction nucleotides: 4. In DNA form, the CDR3 reads TGCAGCGTAGCGGGAGGGCCCCCCGGGGAGCTGTTTTTT. Protein product: CSVAGGPPGELFF.

This rearrangement joins TRBV4-1 to TRBJ2-3; 8 bases map to TRBD1. Germline V gene lookup returns CDR1 MGHRA and CDR2 YSYEKL. The CDR3 has 14 amino acids. The V and J ends lost 4 bases and 5 bases, in that order; junction bases with no gene match: 5. The chain's CDR3 is CASSRPDRGDTQYF. In DNA form, the CDR3 reads TGCGCCAGCAGCCGGCCCGACAGGGGAGATACGCAGTATTTT.

The chain joins TRBV14 to TRBJ1-4, with a possible D match to TRBD1 (5 bases). Deletions cut 3 bases from V and 3 bases from J, with 8 bases between. This CDR3 contains 14 residues. Per germline, CDR1 SGHDN and CDR2 FVKESK. CDR3 sequence: CASSQRQSNEKLFF. In nucleotides, the CDR3 is TGTGCCAGCAGCCAGAGACAGTCTAATGAAAAACTGTTTTTT.

In this sample, this clonotype turned up a few times. V usage is TRBV4-1 and J usage is TRBJ2-2; 10 positions match TRBD1. The CDR3 is made up of 15 amino acids. The germline CDR1 and CDR2 sequences are MGHRA and YSYEKL. V was pared by 3 bases and J by 5 bases, with 3 bases of the junction left unmatched. The CDR3 bases are TGCGCCAGCAGCCAGTGGACAGGGGGAACCGGGGAGCTGTTTTTT. Translating it yields CASSQWTGGTGELFF.

The V call is TRBV10-2, the J call TRBJ1-1, with 9 positions matching TRBD1. The V gene's germline CDR1 is WSHSY and CDR2 SAAADI. CDR3 length: 14 amino acids. V lost 10 bases and J lost 0; bases outside the gene matches: 6. CDR3 coding DNA: TGCGCCACCCGGGACAGGGCCATGAACACTGAAGCTTTCTTT. This codes for CATRDRAMNTEAFF.

This chain uses TRBV19 with TRBJ2-7; TRBD1 aligns across 7 bases. The CDR3 runs 15 residues. Germline V gene sequence: CDR1 LNHDA, CDR2 SQIVND (reference sequence). With V trimmed by 4 bases and J by 7 bases, 13 bases remained unmatched. CDR3 nucleotide sequence: TGTGCCAGTAGTACCCCGGACAGGTTTGCGCGGGAGCAGTACTTC. It translates to CASSTPDRFAREQYF.

The V gene is TRBV5-1, the J gene TRBJ1-2; D perhaps matches TRBD1 (5 bases). This CDR3 contains 20 residues. CDR1 is SGHRS and CDR2 is YFSETQ in the germline V gene. The germline V and J ends were trimmed by 2 bases and 0 bases, with 26 bases remaining between them. The CDR3 sequence: CASSFQKQETYRTANYGYTF. As DNA, the CDR3 is TGCGCCAGCAGCTTCCAAAAACAGGAGACATATCGGACGGCTAACTATGGCTACACCTTC.

This clonotype was observed a handful of times. This chain links TRBV9 with TRBJ2-7, with 8 bases matching TRBD1. CDR1 and CDR2 from the germline V gene are SGDLS and YYNGEE. The CDR3 totals 16 residues. Trimming cost V 4 bases and J 1 base; bases outside gene matches: 10. The CDR3: CASSPRTGSLSYEQYF. CDR3 in DNA: TGTGCCAGCAGCCCACGGACAGGGTCGTTGTCCTACGAGCAGTACTTC. The full variable domain, in which reference TRBV9 and TRBJ2-7 provide the parts outside the CDR3, is DSGVTQTPKHLITATGQRVTLRCSPRSGDLSVYWYQQSLDQGLQFLIQYYNGEERAKGNILERFSAQQFPDLHSELNLSSLELGDSALYFCASSPRTGSLSYEQYFGPGTRLTVT.

This chain links TRBV9 with TRBJ2-1; D may be TRBD2 (6 bases). The CDR3 sequence is 16 residues long. The V gene's germline CDR1 is SGDLS and CDR2 YYNGEE. V was clipped by 0 bases and J by 2 bases, with 12 bases between them. The CDR3, as DNA: TGTGCCAGCAGCGTAGTCAGGAGGGGCACCTACAATGAGCAGTTCTTC. It encodes CASSVVRRGTYNEQFF.

There are a few counts of this clonotype. This chain connects TRBV2 to TRBJ1-5; TRBD1 agrees at 8 bases. The germline V gene has CDR1 SNHLY and CDR2 FYNNEI. This CDR3 is 14 amino acids long. J gave up 5 bases and V 7 bases, and 7 bases lay outside the gene matches. Written as DNA, the CDR3 is TGTGCCAGCACGGACAGGGCAGAAGATCAGCCCCAGCATTTT. This gives the protein CASTDRAEDQPQHF.

This clonotype has a handful of counts. The chain joins TRBV15 to TRBJ2-1; 14 bases agree with TRBD2. CDR3 length: 16 residues. Germline values: CDR1 LNHNV, CDR2 YYDKDF (reference sequence). Trimming at V came to 0 bases and at J to 10 bases, leaving 5 bases not matched to a gene. The CDR3 loop reads CATSRDAGTSGSEQFF. In DNA, the CDR3 is TGTGCCACCAGCAGAGATGCGGGGACTAGCGGGAGCGAGCAGTTCTTC.

For this clonotype: A junction end diverges from the germline sequence, so it may reflect a read error. The chain recombines TRBV18 with TRBJ1-5; no firm D call. The CDR3 consists of 12 residues. The V gene's germline CDR1 is KGHSH and CDR2 LQKENI. The CDR3 spells CASSPPNRPQHF. The CDR3 DNA is TGTGCCAGCTCACCACCGAATCGGCCCCAGCATTTT.

A few counts support this clonotype. The chain has TRBV19 and TRBJ2-3, with TRBD2 identical over 7 bases. V gave up 9 bases and J gave up 6 bases; unmatched junction bases: 12. Germline lookup yields CDR1 LNHDA and CDR2 SQIVND (reference sequence). This CDR3 spans 14 amino acids. CDR3 amino acids: CARFGAGVADTQYF. DNA for the CDR3: TGTGCCAGGTTTGGTGCGGGAGTAGCTGATACGCAGTATTTT.

V usage is TRBV5-1 and J usage is TRBJ2-3; the D gene is possibly TRBD2 (6 bases). Germline V gene sequence: CDR1 SGHRS, CDR2 YFSETQ. V lost 4 bases and J lost 0, with 15 bases in between. The CDR3 is 16 residues long. The CDR3 loop is CASSQNFGTSTDTQYF. The CDR3 DNA follows: TGCGCCAGCAGCCAAAACTTTGGGACTAGCACAGATACGCAGTATTTT.

Only a few counts were recorded for this clonotype. The CDR3 sequence: CATSGRTNTGELFF. CDR3 coding DNA: TGTGCCACTAGCGGGAGGACCAACACCGGGGAGCTGTTTTTT. The chain has TRBV7-9 and TRBJ2-2; 11 bases align to TRBD2. J gave up 2 bases and V 10 bases, and 3 bases lay outside the gene matches. In germline, CDR1 is SEHNR, CDR2 FQNEAQ (reference sequence). The CDR3 runs to 14 residues.

J is TRBJ2-3 and V is TRBV5-1; 10 bases are shared with TRBD2. Germline CDR1 and CDR2: SGHRS and YFSETQ. Trimming removed 0 bases from V and 4 bases from J; junction bases left unmatched: 5. The length of the CDR3 is 16 residues. The CDR3: CASSLVASGRADTQYF. The DNA for the CDR3 is TGCGCCAGCAGCTTGGTGGCTAGCGGGAGAGCAGATACGCAGTATTTT. The complete variable domain, with remaining parts taken from reference TRBV5-1 and TRBJ2-3, reads KAGVTQTPRYLIKTRGQQVTLSCSPISGHRSVSWYQQTPGQGLQFLFEYFSETQRNKGNFPGRFSGRQFSNSRSEMNVSTLELGDSALYLCASSLVASGRADTQYFGPGTRLTVL.

In nucleotides, the CDR3 is TGTGCCACCCTCCCCACTCCCGGACTAGCGGGAGAATTTACCGGGGAGCTGTTTTTT. Amino acid sequence: CATLPTPGLAGEFTGELFF. This chain uses TRBV28 with TRBJ2-2; TRBD2 agrees at 13 bases. With V trimmed by 10 bases and J by 5 bases, 19 bases remained unmatched. Germline V gene data show CDR1 as MDHEN and CDR2 as SYDVKM. The CDR3 has 19 residues.

V usage is TRBV5-5 and J usage is TRBJ2-1, with D perhaps TRBD1 or TRBD2 (5 bases each). Germline assignment: CDR1 SGHKS and CDR2 YYEKEE (reference sequence). Trimming shortened V by 4 bases and J by 6 bases, and 14 bases separated the two germline ends. This CDR3 is 14 amino acids long. The CDR3 loop reads CASSTGTRGNEQFF. The CDR3 DNA sequence: TGTGCCAGCAGCACTGGGACGAGGGGCAATGAGCAGTTCTTC.

This clonotype has a count of ten or more. The chain recombines TRBV10-3 with TRBJ2-7, with D perhaps TRBD2 (5 bases). V was pared by 5 bases and J by 1 base, with 6 bases between. Germline CDR1 reads ENHRY; CDR2 reads SYGVKD. The CDR3 is 12 amino acids. The CDR3 coding sequence is TGTGCCATCAGTAGCGGTTCCTACGAGCAGTACTTC. This translates into CAISSGSYEQYF.

The rearrangement links TRBV19 to TRBJ2-1; 7 bases are shared with TRBD2. The V and J ends lost 6 bases and 15 bases, in that order; junction bases with no gene match: 11. The germline V gene encodes CDR1 LNHDA and CDR2 SQIVND (reference sequence). The CDR3 has 12 residues. CDR3 nucleotide sequence: TGTGCCAGTAGCCTTCAAGGACTAGTTTGGTTCTTC. Its translation is CASSLQGLVWFF. The full variable domain, rest sourced from reference TRBV19 and TRBJ2-1, is DGGITQSPKYLFRKEGQNVTLSCEQNLNHDAMYWYRQDPGQGLRLIYYSQIVNDFQKGDIAEGYSVSREKKESFPLTVTSAQKNPTAFYLCASSLQGLVWFFGPGTRLTVL.

The rearrangement uses TRBV13 and TRBJ2-1; 12 nucleotides agree with TRBD2. With 5 bases clipped from V and 9 bases from J, the junction kept 8 bases outside the gene matches. Germline V gene sequence: CDR1 PRHDT, CDR2 FYEKMQ (reference sequence). The CDR3 is 15 residues long. CDR3 DNA: TGTGCCAGCAGCCTCCGACTAGCGGGAGTTGTTGAGCAGTTCTTC. Protein sequence: CASSLRLAGVVEQFF.

This clonotype has at least ten counts. A read error may produce the germline difference seen at one junction end. V is TRBV7-7 and J is TRBJ2-2; the D gene is possibly TRBD1 (5 bases). The CDR3 is made up of 14 amino acids. Per the germline V gene, CDR1 is SSHAT and CDR2 is FNYEAQ (reference sequence). The CDR3 sequence is CASSLIRGTGELFF. Written as DNA, the CDR3 is TGTGCTAGCAGCTTAATTAGGGGCACCGGGGAGCTGTTTTTT. Filled out from reference TRBV7-7 and TRBJ2-2, the complete variable domain reads GAGVSQSPRYKVTKRGQDVTLRCDPISSHATLYWYQQALGQGPEFLTYFNYEAQPDKSGLPSDRFSAERPEGSISTLTIQRTEQRDSAMYRCASSLIRGTGELFFGEGSRLTVL.

This clonotype was counted many times. This rearrangement joins TRBV27 to TRBJ1-1; D possibly corresponds to TRBD1 (6 bases). Trimming shortened V by 6 bases and J by 1 base, and 9 bases separated the two germline ends. Per germline, CDR1 MNHEY and CDR2 SMNVEV (reference sequence). CDR3 size: 13 residues. As DNA, the CDR3 is TGTGCCAGCAGGCGAGGGGGGAACACTGAAGCTTTCTTT. This encodes CASRRGGNTEAFF.